What follows describes a single T cell receptor beta chain. Assay used: immunoSEQ multiplex PCR; TCRdb lists only in-frame clones, some missing. The sample consists of about 220,000 clones, around 89% of them appearing once. Germline CDR1 and CDR2: SGHTA and FQGNSA. Trimming at V came to 7 bases and at J to 6 bases, leaving 10 bases not matched to a gene. This CDR3 comprises 17 residues. These data are taken from a study of blood T cell repertoires in COVID-19. The chain couples TRBV7-2 to TRBJ2-3; 16 bases fit TRBD2. Sample: PBMCs or T cells enriched from blood (not recorded which). The sequence was collected from a woman under 40 who had recovered from COVID-19. The CDR3: CASNQGLAGGRVDTQYF. The CDR3 nucleotides are TGTGCCAGCAACCAGGGACTAGCGGGGGGGCGAGTTGATACGCAGTATTTT.